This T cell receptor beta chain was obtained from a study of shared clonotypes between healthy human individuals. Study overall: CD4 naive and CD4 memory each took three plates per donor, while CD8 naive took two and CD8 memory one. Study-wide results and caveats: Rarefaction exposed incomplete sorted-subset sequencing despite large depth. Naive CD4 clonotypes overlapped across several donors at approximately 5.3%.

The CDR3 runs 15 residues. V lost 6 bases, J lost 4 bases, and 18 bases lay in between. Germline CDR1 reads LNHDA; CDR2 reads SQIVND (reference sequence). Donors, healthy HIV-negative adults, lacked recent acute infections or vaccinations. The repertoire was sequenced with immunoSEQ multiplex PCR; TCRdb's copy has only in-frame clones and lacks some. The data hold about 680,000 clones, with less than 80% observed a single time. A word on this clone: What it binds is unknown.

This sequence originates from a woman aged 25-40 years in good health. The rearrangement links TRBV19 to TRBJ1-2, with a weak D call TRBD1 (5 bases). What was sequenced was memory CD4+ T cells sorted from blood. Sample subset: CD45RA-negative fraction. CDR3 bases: TGTGCCAGTAGGTTGGGGGTGCGGCCCGGCTATGGCTACACCTTC. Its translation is CASRLGVRPGYGYTF. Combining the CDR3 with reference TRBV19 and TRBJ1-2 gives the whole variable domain DGGITQSPKYLFRKEGQNVTLSCEQNLNHDAMYWYRQDPGQGLRLIYYSQIVNDFQKGDIAEGYSVSREKKESFPLTVTSAQKNPTAFYLCASRLGVRPGYGYTFGSGTRLTVV.